The 6 T cell receptor beta chains listed next were all sequenced from one sample in a study of blood T cell repertoires in COVID-19. The protocol was immunoSEQ multiplex PCR, while the TCRdb copy is restricted to in-frame clones and leaves out a portion. The sample lists 25,000 to 35,000 clones, approximately 86% occurring once. The specimen sequenced was peripheral blood. The receptors were sampled from a man at least 80 years old with active or convalescent COVID-19.

V usage is TRBV27 and J usage is TRBJ1-5; a possible D gene is TRBD1 (6 bases). The length of the CDR3 is 15 residues. Germline CDR1 reads MNHEY; CDR2 reads SMNVEV (reference sequence). The V end lost 6 bases, the J end lost 3 bases, and 15 bases lay between the germline ends. The CDR3 here is CASSPGQGNNQPQHF. The CDR3 DNA sequence: TGTGCCAGCAGCCCCGGCCAGGGGAACAATCAGCCCCAGCATTTT.

The chain uses TRBV3-1 (or the pseudogene TRBV3-2) and TRBJ1-2; TRBD1 is a possible D gene (5 bases). This CDR3 is 15 amino acids long. Trimming pared 1 base from V and 5 bases from J, leaving 14 bases between. CDR1 is LGHDT, CDR2 YNNKEL, per germline (reference sequence). The CDR3 protein is CASSQAARASYGYTF. The CDR3 DNA sequence: TGTGCCAGCAGCCAAGCGGCCAGGGCTTCGTATGGCTACACCTTC.

J is TRBJ2-5 and V is TRBV5-1; 8 nucleotides agree with TRBD1. Germline CDR1 is SGHRS and CDR2 is YFSETQ. CDR3 length: 14 amino acids. V shed 2 bases and J 5 bases; nucleotides not matched to a gene: 5. The DNA for the CDR3 is TGCGCCAGCAGCTTTGGCAGGGGGCAGGAGACCCAGTACTTC. Protein sequence: CASSFGRGQETQYF.

This rearrangement joins TRBV5-4 to TRBJ1-4; D remains unclear. This CDR3 region has 14 residues. V shed 2 bases and J shed 3 bases, with 8 bases lying between them. The germline V gene has CDR1 SGHNT and CDR2 YYREEE (reference sequence). The CDR3 is CASSFGRPNEKLFF. CDR3 nucleotides: TGTGCCAGCAGCTTCGGCAGGCCTAATGAAAAACTGTTTTTT.

V gene TRBV19 combines with J gene TRBJ1-5; D is possibly TRBD1 (5 bases). Trimming pared 3 bases from V and 3 bases from J, leaving 9 bases between. Germline CDR1 LNHDA, CDR2 SQIVND (reference sequence). This CDR3 spans 14 amino acids. The chain's CDR3 is CASSIGGPNQPQHF. CDR3 bases: TGTGCCAGTAGTATCGGGGGTCCCAATCAGCCCCAGCATTTT.

This clone was found a few times. The genes are TRBV29-1 and TRBJ2-2, with TRBD2 matching over 7 bases. CDR3 length equals 14 residues. J gave up 0 bases and V 7 bases, and 5 bases lay outside the gene matches. CDR1 is SQVTM and CDR2 is ANQGSEA in the germline V gene. Here the CDR3 reads CSARAGTNTGELFF. CDR3 bases: TGCAGCGCAAGAGCGGGGACGAACACCGGGGAGCTGTTTTTT.